These 20 T cell receptor beta chains were all obtained from the same sample, sequenced in a study of T cells after yellow fever vaccination. One entry per CDR3 protein, called by TCRdb with MiXCR from the 5' RACE reads. This table holds approximately 58,000 distinct CDR3 sequences, 5% to 6.5% found once. Sequencing was performed on PBMCs, either bulk or a sorted T-cell subset (CD4+, CD8+, memory, or dextramer-sorted; not recorded which), taken on the day of the yellow fever booster vaccination. These receptors originate from a man younger than 35 who received the YFV17D yellow fever vaccine.

In its sample, this clonotype was seen many times. The chain uses TRBV10-3 and TRBJ2-1; 13 bases match TRBD2. This CDR3 has 16 amino acids. The junction had 10 bases not matched to a gene; V was cut back by 7 bases and J by 7 bases. Germline loops: CDR1 ENHRY, CDR2 SYGVKD. As DNA, the CDR3 is TGTGCCATCAACCCGACTAGCGGGGGGCGAACAAATGAGCAGTTCTTC. Amino acid sequence: CAINPTSGGRTNEQFF.

This clonotype was picked up many times. The rearrangement links TRBV28 to TRBJ2-7; 9 bases map to TRBD2. Germline CDR1 reads MDHEN; CDR2 reads SYDVKM. The V segment lost 6 bases and the J segment 4 bases; nucleotides outside the gene matches: 10. The CDR3 contains 15 residues. The CDR3 here is CASSPESLAGYEQYF. DNA of the CDR3: TGTGCCAGCAGCCCCGAGAGCCTAGCGGGGTACGAGCAGTACTTC.

This clonotype appeared a few times. V gene TRBV5-1 combines with J gene TRBJ2-2; the D call may be TRBD1 or TRBD2 (5 bases each). This CDR3 is built from 15 residues. V was clipped by 5 bases and J by 2 bases, with 13 bases between them. CDR1 SGHRS and CDR2 YFSETQ come from the germline V gene. The CDR3 region is CASRLPGANTGELFF. CDR3 nucleotides: TGCGCCAGCAGACTCCCCGGGGCTAACACCGGGGAGCTGTTTTTT.

A few counts support this clonotype. The chain uses TRBV11-2 and TRBJ2-1; possibly TRBD1 for D (7 bases). V dropped 6 bases and J dropped 8 bases, with 17 bases sitting between them. Germline CDR1 and CDR2: SGHAT and FQNNGV. The CDR3 extends over 14 amino acids. The CDR3 loop reads CASRPGRGRYEQFF. CDR3 DNA sequence: TGTGCCAGCAGACCGGGCAGGGGGAGGTATGAGCAGTTCTTC. The full variable domain, with the rest looked up from reference TRBV11-2 and TRBJ2-1, is EAGVAQSPRYKIIEKRQSVAFWCNPISGHATLYWYQQILGQGPKLLIQFQNNGVVDDSQLPKDRFSAERLKGVDSTLKIQPAKLEDSAVYLCASRPGRGRYEQFFGPGTRLTVL.

This clonotype was seen more than once but under ten times. As DNA, the CDR3 is TGTGCCAGCAGCCCGGTCAGGGGTGAGCAGTTCTTC. Residues: CASSPVRGEQFF. The chain couples TRBV7-6 to TRBJ2-1; D might be TRBD1 (6 bases). Trimming pared 5 bases from V and 9 bases from J, leaving 11 bases between. Germline V gene data show CDR1 as SGHVS and CDR2 as FNYEAQ. This CDR3 region has 12 residues.

This clonotype was found a few times. The chain employs TRBV9 and TRBJ2-5; D not resolved. Germline values: CDR1 SGDLS, CDR2 YYNGEE. Trimming left V 2 bases short and J 1 base short, with 9 bases between. CDR3 length: 14 amino acids. The CDR3 DNA sequence: TGTGCCAGCAGCGTTGCCCCCAGCCAAGAGACCCAGTACTTC. Its protein product is CASSVAPSQETQYF.

The CDR3 DNA reads TGTGCCAGCAGCCAAGATCTCGAGTACAATGAGCAGTTCTTC. This codes for CASSQDLEYNEQFF. The chain carries TRBV4-2 and TRBJ2-1, with unresolved D. V lost 0 bases, J lost 4 bases, and 7 bases lay in between. The CDR3 sequence is 14 residues long. Germline-derived CDR1 and CDR2 are LGHNA and YNFKEQ.

This clonotype was seen a few times. This chain uses TRBV5-1 with TRBJ2-1, with D perhaps matching TRBD2 (7 bases). This CDR3 region has 18 residues. Germline V gene lookup returns CDR1 SGHRS and CDR2 YFSETQ. V lost 0 bases and J lost 8, with 24 bases in between. For the CDR3, the DNA is TGCGCCAGCAGCTTGGCCGCTTCCCGGGGGGCCGTGGAGGATGAGCAGTTCTTC. Encoded protein: CASSLAASRGAVEDEQFF.

At least ten counts were recorded for this clonotype. The V call is TRBV7-8, the J call TRBJ2-7, with D maybe TRBD1 (6 bases). V gave up 4 bases and J gave up 4 bases, with 11 bases separating them. From germline, CDR1 is SGHVS and CDR2 FQNEAQ. The length of the CDR3 is 13 residues. The CDR3 loop is CASSSSDRYEQYV. In DNA form, the CDR3 reads TGTGCCAGCAGCTCTTCCGACAGGTACGAGCAGTACGTC.

This clonotype was counted a few times. This rearrangement joins TRBV7-9 to TRBJ2-6, with D maybe TRBD1 (5 bases). V dropped 5 bases and J dropped 1 base, with 21 bases sitting between them. Germline V gene sequence: CDR1 SEHNR, CDR2 FQNEAQ (reference sequence). CDR3 length: 19 amino acids. CDR3 amino acids: CASSLQTVKILSGANVLTF. The CDR3 DNA sequence: TGTGCCAGCAGCCTCCAGACAGTTAAGATCCTTTCTGGGGCCAACGTCCTGACTTTC.

This clonotype came up a few times. This chain joins TRBV12-3 or TRBV12-4 and TRBJ1-2, with D tentatively TRBD1 (5 bases). The V gene lost 5 bases and the J gene lost 4 bases, with 20 bases spanning the gap. The length of the CDR3 is 16 residues. This CDR3 is CASSGGGDFFLYGYTF. The CDR3 DNA reads as TGTGCCAGCAGTGGGGGGGGAGACTTTTTTCTCTATGGCTACACCTTC.

The genes are TRBV5-4 and TRBJ2-5; D assignment may be TRBD1 or TRBD2 (6 bases each). CDR1 SGHNT and CDR2 YYREEE come from the germline V gene (reference sequence). The CDR3 has 14 amino acids. V dropped 6 bases and J dropped 5 bases, with 17 bases sitting between them. CDR3 loop: CASTMSGGWETQYF. In DNA form, the CDR3 reads TGTGCCAGCACCATGTCCGGGGGCTGGGAGACCCAGTACTTC.

This chain joins TRBV6-5 and TRBJ2-5; D is undetermined. With 4 bases removed from V and 1 base from J, the gap between germline ends came to 13 bases. The germline V gene has CDR1 MNHEY and CDR2 SVGAGI. The CDR3 is 15 residues long. This CDR3 reads CASSSSLWGQETQYF. DNA of the CDR3: TGTGCCAGCAGTTCCTCGCTTTGGGGCCAAGAGACCCAGTACTTC.

This clonotype has just a few counts. This chain uses TRBV6-2 or TRBV6-3 with TRBJ2-2; D possibly uses TRBD1 or TRBD2 (5 bases each). The CDR3 sequence is 12 residues long. Trimming stripped 6 bases from V and 9 bases from J, with 11 bases between. In germline, CDR1 is MNHEY, CDR2 SVGEGT. The DNA of the CDR3 is TGTGCCAGCAGCGCAGGGAGTCGGGAGCTGTTTTTT. This gives the protein CASSAGSRELFF.

Only a few counts were recorded for this clonotype. V usage is TRBV15 and J usage is TRBJ2-1, with 10 bases that match TRBD1. Germline V CDR1 and CDR2: LNHNV, YYDKDF (reference sequence). The CDR3 is made up of 17 amino acids. Germline trimming cut 0 bases from V and 3 bases from J; bases unmatched to any gene: 5. The DNA for the CDR3 is TGTGCCACCAGCAGAGATCGAGGACAGGGGGTCTACAATGAGCAGTTCTTC. Protein: CATSRDRGQGVYNEQFF.

This clonotype showed up many times. V usage is TRBV6-5 and J usage is TRBJ2-2, with D perhaps TRBD1 (5 bases). The V end lost 4 bases, the J end lost 3 bases, and 9 bases lay between the germline ends. The length of the CDR3 is 14 residues. The V gene's germline CDR1 is MNHEY and CDR2 SVGAGI. The CDR3 is CASSSRVYTGELFF. CDR3 DNA sequence: TGTGCCAGCAGTTCCAGGGTGTACACCGGGGAGCTGTTTTTT.

This clonotype was detected many times. The rearrangement links TRBV5-1 to TRBJ2-5, with D perhaps matching TRBD2 (5 bases). Trimming pared 7 bases from V and 6 bases from J, leaving 10 bases between. Germline CDR1 SGHRS, CDR2 YFSETQ. The CDR3 has 11 residues. CDR3 in amino acids: CASGEGQTQYF. DNA of the CDR3: TGCGCCAGCGGAGAGGGTCAGACCCAGTACTTC.

This clonotype has only a few counts. This chain uses TRBV28 with TRBJ2-1; 7 bases match TRBD1. The V segment lost 3 bases and the J segment 6 bases; nucleotides outside the gene matches: 5. CDR1 MDHEN and CDR2 SYDVKM come from the germline V gene. The CDR3 has 14 residues. DNA of the CDR3: TGTGCCAGCAGTTTCCCAGGGGGATTCAATGAGCAGTTCTTC. Protein: CASSFPGGFNEQFF.

This clonotype was counted ten times or more. The rearrangement uses TRBV9 and TRBJ2-2; no clear D gene. V lost 6 bases, J lost 6 bases, and 15 bases lay in between. This CDR3 is built from 14 residues. The V gene's germline CDR1 is SGDLS and CDR2 YYNGEE. This chain's CDR3 is CASNLHKDAGELFF. For the CDR3, the DNA is TGTGCCAGCAACCTTCACAAGGACGCCGGGGAGCTGTTTTTT.

There are a few counts of this clonotype. The V and J genes are TRBV5-1 and TRBJ1-4, with 9 bases matching TRBD1. The CDR3 loop spans 13 amino acids. V lost 4 bases, J lost 9 bases, and 4 bases stayed unmatched. Germline CDR1 reads SGHRS; CDR2 reads YFSETQ. CDR3 in amino acids: CASSGGQGQKLFF. The CDR3 DNA reads as TGCGCCAGCAGCGGGGGACAGGGTCAAAAACTGTTTTTT. Filled out from reference TRBV5-1 and TRBJ1-4, the complete variable domain reads KAGVTQTPRYLIKTRGQQVTLSCSPISGHRSVSWYQQTPGQGLQFLFEYFSETQRNKGNFPGRFSGRQFSNSRSEMNVSTLELGDSALYLCASSGGQGQKLFFGSGTQLSVL.